These 32 T cell receptor beta chains share one sample of origin, sequenced in a study of shared clonotypes between healthy human individuals. Assay used: immunoSEQ multiplex PCR; TCRdb lists only in-frame clones, some missing. The table lists 2 million to 2.5 million clones, roughly 93% of them singletons. The sample comprised naive CD4+ T cells from PBMCs. Subset described: CD45RA+ positively selected. The receptors shown here come from a man younger than 35 in good health. Some clones in this sample may be carry-over from other donors' samples.

This chain connects TRBV18 to TRBJ1-4; D is perhaps TRBD1 (5 bases). The CDR3 extends over 15 amino acids. Per the germline V gene, CDR1 is KGHSH and CDR2 is LQKENI. Trimming pared 3 bases from V and 7 bases from J, leaving 15 bases between. The CDR3 here is CASSPPGGAGEKLFF. Here the CDR3 DNA reads TGTGCCAGCTCACCGCCTGGTGGGGCTGGTGAAAAACTGTTTTTT.

This clone was detected once. V is TRBV4-1 and J is TRBJ1-2; 11 bases agree with TRBD1. V lost 3 bases and J lost 6; bases outside the gene matches: 12. There are 17 residues in the CDR3. Germline CDR1 is MGHRA and CDR2 is YSYEKL. The chain's CDR3 is CASSHRTGGGRSNGYTF. CDR3 DNA sequence: TGCGCCAGCAGCCATCGGACAGGGGGCGGCAGGTCGAATGGCTACACCTTC.

This clone was seen a handful of times. Other nucleotide sequences in the sample specify the same CDR3. This rearrangement joins TRBV28 to TRBJ1-4; D not resolved. CDR3 size: 13 residues. The V and J ends lost 7 bases and 0 bases respectively, with 6 bases between them. Germline CDR1 and CDR2: MDHEN and SYDVKM. CDR3 residues: CASMGATNEKLFF. For the CDR3, the DNA is TGTGCCAGCATGGGTGCAACTAATGAAAAACTGTTTTTT.

This sequence joins TRBV14 and TRBJ2-2; 9 positions match TRBD1. Germline-derived CDR1 and CDR2 are SGHDN and FVKESK. V lost 5 bases, J lost 2 bases, and 6 bases stayed unmatched. The CDR3 has 16 residues. The DNA for the CDR3 is TGTGCCAGCAGCGGGCCCACAGGGGGCAACACCGGGGAGCTGTTTTTT. It encodes CASSGPTGGNTGELFF. Looking up the rest from reference TRBV14 and TRBJ2-2 gives the full variable domain: EAGVTQFPSHSVIEKGQTVTLRCDPISGHDNLYWYRRVMGKEIKFLLHFVKESKQDESGMPNNRFLAERTGGTYSTLKVQPAELEDSGVYFCASSGPTGGNTGELFFGEGSRLTVL.

Comment on this clone: At the DNA level, this CDR3 is encoded by other sequences in the same sample as well. V and J are TRBV9 and TRBJ2-7, with D hard to call. V was clipped by 4 bases and J by 0 bases, with 5 bases between them. The CDR3 runs 12 residues. Germline CDR1 is SGDLS and CDR2 is YYNGEE. The CDR3 DNA reads as TGTGCCAGCAGCTCGAGCTCCTACGAGCAGTACTTC. Translated, it gives CASSSSSYEQYF.

This rearrangement joins TRBV5-1 to TRBJ2-7; 9 bases agree with TRBD2. Trimming at V came to 4 bases and at J to 1 base, leaving 3 bases not matched to a gene. The CDR3 runs 14 residues. CDR1 and CDR2 (germline): SGHRS, YFSETQ. CDR3 DNA: TGCGCCAGCAGCGAAAGCGGGAGGTCCTACGAGCAGTACTTC. This sequence encodes CASSESGRSYEQYF.

The chain links TRBV30 to TRBJ2-7, with a possible D match to TRBD2 (5 bases). Trimming removed 1 base at V and 2 bases at J, with 12 bases between. This CDR3 is built from 14 residues. Germline V gene data show CDR1 as GTSNPN and CDR2 as SVGIG (reference sequence). Written as DNA, the CDR3 is TGTGCCTGGAGTGCCCTCCCCGGGGCCTACGAGCAGTACTTC. Translation gives CAWSALPGAYEQYF.

The chain carries TRBV11-3 and TRBJ2-2; D unresolved. Germline V CDR1 and CDR2: SGHNT, YENEEA. V dropped 5 bases and J dropped 6 bases, with 10 bases sitting between them. The CDR3 has 13 amino acids. As DNA, the CDR3 is TGTGCCAGCAGCCCAGGTGCGGCCGGGGAGCTGTTTTTT. Its protein is CASSPGAAGELFF.

Details on this clone: One junction end disagrees with the germline gene, perhaps due to a read error. The V gene is TRBV28, the J gene TRBJ1-2; TRBD1 agrees at 7 bases. The CDR3 is 15 amino acids. Germline V lookup: CDR1 MDHEN, CDR2 SYDVKM. CDR3 loop: CASSSPDSGQFFISF. The DNA for the CDR3 is TGTGCCAGCAGTTCACCCGATTCGGGACAGTTTTTCATCTCCTTC.

The V gene is TRBV18, the J gene TRBJ2-1; D is undetermined. Germline V gene lookup returns CDR1 KGHSH and CDR2 LQKENI. V was clipped by 3 bases and J by 8 bases, with 11 bases between them. This CDR3 region has 13 residues. The CDR3 bases are TGTGCCAGCTCACCTCGATCAGTAGATGAGCAGTTCTTC. It yields the protein CASSPRSVDEQFF.

Remarks on this clone: At one end the junction does not follow the germline gene, possibly because of a read error. The chain uses TRBV28 and TRBJ2-7; 7 nucleotides align to TRBD2. CDR1 is MDHEN and CDR2 is SYDVKM in the germline V gene. CDR3 length: 12 amino acids. The CDR3 sequence is CASRGPGGIVGF. Here the CDR3 DNA reads TGTGCCAGCAGGGGCCCGGGGGGTATTGTGGGCTTC.

On this clone itself: Other DNA sequences in the same sample also yield this CDR3. The V and J genes are TRBV5-1 and TRBJ1-1, with unresolved D. V lost 1 base, J lost 1 base, and 8 bases lay in between. The CDR3 length is 14 residues. Per germline, CDR1 SGHRS and CDR2 YFSETQ. CDR3 protein: CASSLHRGNTEAFF. The CDR3 nucleotides are TGCGCCAGCAGCTTGCATCGGGGGAACACTGAAGCTTTCTTT.

The chain recombines TRBV6-5 with TRBJ2-7; 8 positions agree with TRBD2. From germline, CDR1 is MNHEY and CDR2 SVGAGI. V lost 5 bases, J lost 0 bases, and 6 bases stayed unmatched. The CDR3 has 15 amino acids. The CDR3 region has the DNA TGTGCCAGCAGTCGCCTAGCGGGTAACTCCTACGAGCAGTACTTC. Residues: CASSRLAGNSYEQYF.

This chain connects TRBV4-3 to TRBJ2-1; D is unresolved. The CDR3 is 11 amino acids. Germline loops: CDR1 LGHNA, CDR2 YSLEER. V was cut by 6 bases and J by 4 bases, with 4 bases left in between. CDR3 loop: CASRHYNEQFF. As DNA, the CDR3 is TGCGCCAGCAGACATTACAATGAGCAGTTCTTC.

This clone was recorded once. The same CDR3 can be traced to other DNA sequences in this sample. DNA for the CDR3: TGTGCCAGCAGCGTAGGAACATCTGGAAACACCATATATTTT. Its translation: CASSVGTSGNTIYF. The chain combines TRBV9 with TRBJ1-3, with D uncertain. Deletions cut 0 bases from V and 1 base from J, with 5 bases between. The germline V gene encodes CDR1 SGDLS and CDR2 YYNGEE. The CDR3 is 14 amino acids.

On this clone: This specimen includes other DNA sequences encoding the same CDR3. The rearrangement joins TRBV18 to TRBJ1-5; TRBD1 might be the D (5 bases). Trimming removed 3 bases at V and 0 bases at J, with 12 bases between. The germline V gene encodes CDR1 KGHSH and CDR2 LQKENI. This CDR3 is 16 amino acids long. CDR3 DNA: TGTGCCAGCTCACCTAGACAGACGGATAGCAATCAGCCCCAGCATTTT. This sequence encodes CASSPRQTDSNQPQHF. Full variable domain (remainder filled in from reference TRBV18 and TRBJ1-5): NAGVMQNPRHLVRRRGQEARLRCSPMKGHSHVYWYRQLPEEGLKFMVYLQKENIIDESGMPKERFSAEFPKEGPSILRIQQVVRGDSAAYFCASSPRQTDSNQPQHFGDGTRLSIL.

As to this clone: Given a much more abundant clone one base away, this may be a read error. Other DNA sequences in this specimen translate into the identical CDR3. The chain uses TRBV7-3 and TRBJ2-2; 8 bases agree with TRBD1. The CDR3 runs to 13 residues. Germline lookup yields CDR1 SGHTA and CDR2 FQGTGA. The V segment lost 6 bases and the J segment 4 bases; nucleotides outside the gene matches: 1. As DNA, the CDR3 is TGTGCCAGCAGTGACAGGGGCACCGGGGAGCTGTTTTTT. This translates into CASSDRGTGELFF.

J is TRBJ2-7 and V is TRBV7-2; 7 bases fit TRBD2. Germline loops: CDR1 SGHTA, CDR2 FQGNSA. The CDR3 extends over 16 amino acids. Trimming removed 2 bases from V and 0 bases from J; junction bases left unmatched: 7. The chain's CDR3 is CASSLFPAGYSYEQYF. As DNA, the CDR3 is TGTGCCAGCAGCTTATTTCCAGCGGGGTACTCCTACGAGCAGTACTTC.

This sequence joins TRBV29-1 and TRBJ1-2, with D perhaps TRBD1 (5 bases). The CDR3 is 14 amino acids. Trimming shortened V by 1 base and J by 3 bases, and 12 bases separated the two germline ends. In germline, CDR1 is SQVTM, CDR2 ANQGSEA. In DNA, the CDR3 is TGCAGCGTTGAAGCCCTCATGGGGGACTATGGCTACACCTTC. Amino acids: CSVEALMGDYGYTF.

The rearrangement uses TRBV27 and TRBJ1-4; TRBD1 matches at 9 bases. Germline values: CDR1 MNHEY, CDR2 SMNVEV (reference sequence). This CDR3 spans 15 amino acids. J gave up 7 bases and V 6 bases, and 9 bases lay outside the gene matches. CDR3 DNA: TGTGCCAGCAGCCGACGACAGGGGGGAAGTGAAAAACTGTTTTTT. This translates into CASSRRQGGSEKLFF.

The chain uses TRBV7-2 and TRBJ1-2, with a tentative D call TRBD1 (6 bases). The V and J ends lost 1 base and 8 bases respectively, with 17 bases between them. There are 15 residues in the CDR3. Germline CDR1 reads SGHTA; CDR2 reads FQGNSA. The CDR3 protein is CASSLGGQGRWGYTF. The CDR3 coding sequence is TGTGCCAGCAGCTTAGGAGGTCAGGGGCGCTGGGGCTACACCTTC.

The rearrangement links TRBV5-4 to TRBJ2-5; 9 nucleotides agree with TRBD2. Trimming cost V 0 bases and J 0 bases; bases outside gene matches: 3. CDR1 SGHNT and CDR2 YYREEE come from the germline V gene (reference sequence). This CDR3 is built from 16 residues. The CDR3 DNA follows: TGTGCCAGCAGCTTGGCGTCTAGCGGGGACCAAGAGACCCAGTACTTC. Its protein is CASSLASSGDQETQYF.

In this sample, this clone turned up once. V gene TRBV7-9 combines with J gene TRBJ2-7; no firm D call. Germline values: CDR1 SEHNR, CDR2 FQNEAQ (reference sequence). V gave up 5 bases and J gave up 6 bases, with 14 bases separating them. The CDR3 is made up of 13 amino acids. CDR3 coding DNA: TGTGCCAGCAGCCCATCGAGGACCGGCGAGCAGTACTTC. Its protein is CASSPSRTGEQYF.

The gene calls are TRBV20-1 and TRBJ1-1; D gene unclear. This CDR3 is 11 amino acids long. V was shortened by 6 bases and J by 6 bases, with 11 bases between the two germline ends. Germline-derived CDR1 and CDR2 are DFQATT and SNEGSKA (reference sequence). The DNA of the CDR3 is TGCAGTGCAGGGAGGACCTCTGAAGCTTTCTTT. Protein sequence: CSAGRTSEAFF.

The CDR3 loop reads CASSLDRGYYGYTF. As DNA, the CDR3 is TGTGCCAGCAGTTTGGACAGGGGATACTATGGCTACACCTTC. V and J are TRBV28 and TRBJ1-2; 9 nucleotides align to TRBD1. Looked up from germline, CDR1 is MDHEN and CDR2 is SYDVKM. The length of the CDR3 is 14 residues. V dropped 3 bases and J dropped 3; count of bases not matched to a gene: 2.

The chain couples TRBV5-4 to TRBJ2-3, with 9 bases identical to TRBD2. This CDR3 spans 16 amino acids. Germline V gene lookup returns CDR1 SGHNT and CDR2 YYREEE (reference sequence). J was trimmed by 4 bases and V by 0 bases; bases with no gene match: 6. This CDR3 reads CASSLGGGREADTQYF. CDR3 sequence (DNA): TGTGCCAGCAGCTTGGGAGGCGGGAGGGAGGCAGATACGCAGTATTTT.

The rearrangement uses TRBV19 and TRBJ2-2; 9 bases map to TRBD2. Germline CDR1 and CDR2: LNHDA and SQIVND (reference sequence). The length of the CDR3 is 16 residues. V lost 2 bases, J lost 5 bases, and 6 bases stayed unmatched. This chain's CDR3 is CASSISAGGTTGELFF. In DNA, the CDR3 is TGTGCCAGTAGTATATCAGCGGGAGGTACAACCGGGGAGCTGTTTTTT.

This clone was counted a few times. CDR3 in amino acids: CASSETVLNQPQHF. For the CDR3, the DNA is TGTGCCAGCAGTGAGACGGTCCTCAATCAGCCCCAGCATTTT. The chain combines TRBV6-1 with TRBJ1-5, with D unresolved. Germline CDR1 reads MNHNS; CDR2 reads SASEGT. The V end lost 3 bases, the J end lost 3 bases, and 9 bases lay between the germline ends. The CDR3 consists of 14 residues.

The chain combines TRBV28 with TRBJ2-1, with D perhaps given as TRBD1 or TRBD2 (5 bases each). Trimming pared 6 bases from V and 6 bases from J, leaving 21 bases between. The CDR3 contains 16 residues. CDR1 and CDR2 from the germline V gene are MDHEN and SYDVKM. In nucleotides, the CDR3 is TGTGCCAGCAGCGAATTAGCCGGGACCCCAGGCAATGAGCAGTTCTTC. Residues: CASSELAGTPGNEQFF. Drawing the rest from reference TRBV28 and TRBJ2-1, the complete variable domain is DVKVTQSSRYLVKRTGEKVFLECVQDMDHENMFWYRQDPGLGLRLIYFSYDVKMKEKGDIPEGYSVSREKKERFSLILESASTNQTSMYLCASSELAGTPGNEQFFGPGTRLTVL.

The chain uses TRBV20-1 and TRBJ2-5; D not resolved. The germline V and J ends were trimmed by 7 bases and 5 bases, with 8 bases remaining between them. The germline gives CDR1 DFQATT, CDR2 SNEGSKA (reference sequence). The CDR3 covers 10 residues. The CDR3 DNA reads as TGCAGTGTTGTGGGCGAGACCCAGTACTTC. This codes for CSVVGETQYF.

This chain connects TRBV28 to TRBJ2-7, with D perhaps TRBD1 or TRBD2 (5 bases each). Germline loops: CDR1 MDHEN, CDR2 SYDVKM. The CDR3 length is 14 residues. V shed 6 bases and J shed 2 bases, with 14 bases lying between them. CDR3 nucleotides: TGTGCCAGCAGAAACTGGGACGTAACCTACGAGCAGTACTTC. Its translation is CASRNWDVTYEQYF.

This chain connects TRBV5-1 to TRBJ2-7, with unresolved D. This CDR3 is built from 15 residues. Trimming took 0 bases from V and 0 from J, leaving 10 bases between them. Germline values: CDR1 SGHRS, CDR2 YFSETQ. The CDR3 nucleotides are TGCGCCAGCAGCTTGGCCTCCCATCTCTCCTACGAGCAGTACTTC. As protein: CASSLASHLSYEQYF. Using reference TRBV5-1 and TRBJ2-7 for the parts outside the CDR3, the full variable domain is KAGVTQTPRYLIKTRGQQVTLSCSPISGHRSVSWYQQTPGQGLQFLFEYFSETQRNKGNFPGRFSGRQFSNSRSEMNVSTLELGDSALYLCASSLASHLSYEQYFGPGTRLTVT.